A selection of T cell receptor beta chains follows, all from one sample in a study of cytomegalovirus exposure and HLA in healthy donors. Produced via immunoSEQ multiplex PCR; TCRdb's table is partial and in-frame only. Altogether under 90,000 clones are present, more than 70% being singletons, with the ten largest covering under 2.5%. Sequenced material: PBMCs. The receptors originated from a man aged 40-55 years in good health and CMV-seronegative. The CDR3 runs from the conserved cysteine through the conserved F or W. Each record gives: CDR3 protein, CDR3 DNA, clone size, V gene, J gene, D gene. The D gene is left open where the match is weak. The size field is filled for only some rows; it gives once, few, many or a size class.

CSAGRGNTEAFF	TGCAGCGCTGGTAGGGGAAACACTGAAGCTTTCTTT	.	TRBV29-1	TRBJ1-1	.
CASSIEGPGGQYF	TGTGCCAGTAGTATAGAAGGCCCTGGAGGACAGTATTTT	.	TRBV19	TRBJ2-3	.
CASSLSGLSYEQYF	TGTGCCAGCAGCTTAAGCGGGTTATCCTACGAGCAGTACTTC	.	TRBV11-3	TRBJ2-7	.
CASSVGGTGGMDTEAFF	TGTGCCAGCAGCGTAGGCGGGACAGGGGGTATGGACACTGAAGCTTTCTTT	.	TRBV9	TRBJ1-1	TRBD1
CASSKAGTDIYGYTF	TGCGCCAGCAGCAAAGCCGGGACAGACATCTATGGCTACACCTTC	.	TRBV5-1	TRBJ1-2	TRBD1
CASSIQGRTEAFF	TGTGCCAGCAGTATACAGGGGCGGACTGAAGCTTTCTTT	.	TRBV27	TRBJ1-1	TRBD1
CASTPGPAGAEAFF	TGTGCCTCGACACCTGGACCCGCGGGGGCTGAAGCTTTCTTT	few	TRBV30	TRBJ1-1	.
CASSLGGDLHF	TGTGCCAGCAGTCTCGGGGGGGACCTCCACTTT	few	TRBV6-6	TRBJ1-6	.
CASSVHRAQETQYF	TGCGCCAGCAGTGTCCACAGGGCCCAAGAGACCCAGTACTTC	.	TRBV10-2	TRBJ2-5	.
CASSPSAGESYEQYF	TGTGCCAGCAGTCCCTCCGCGGGGGAGTCCTACGAGCAGTACTTC	.	TRBV27	TRBJ2-7	TRBD2
CASSSGTHTEAFF	TGTGCCAGCAGTTCGGGTACACACACTGAAGCTTTCTTT	.	TRBV6-6	TRBJ1-1	.